The entry below describes one TCR beta chain. Its antigen remains unknown. This sample is part of a study of T cell responses to AZD1222 COVID-19 vaccine. The study, taken as a whole, reports: Most donors were white British and more were female, and clonal diversity was possibly underestimated.

Generated by immunoSEQ multiplex PCR, the TCRdb table keeps only in-frame clones and is missing some. The table shows some 150,000 clones, with approximately 85% occurring only once. The clonotype originates from an adult who received the MenACWY meningococcal vaccine as a control. The sample was peripheral blood, taken 28 days after the second dose of the MenACWY control vaccine.

The CDR3 sequence: CASSRAGTKDRELFF. CDR3 coding DNA: TGTGCCAGCAGCAGGGCAGGGACCAAGGACCGGGAGCTGTTTTTT. The genes are TRBV11-2 and TRBJ2-2; D tentatively reads TRBD1 or TRBD2 (5 bases each). V shed 5 bases and J shed 9 bases, with 19 bases lying between them. Germline CDR1 and CDR2: SGHAT and FQNNGV. The CDR3 sequence is 15 residues long.